This TCR beta chain was recovered during a study of blood T cell repertoires in COVID-19. Using immunoSEQ multiplex PCR, the repertoire was profiled, and TCRdb retains in-frame clones only, with some absent. The sample carries 150,000 to 200,000 clones, 75% to 90% recorded once. V shed 1 base, J shed 5 bases, and the junction held 9 bases outside the gene matches. Looked up from germline, CDR1 is KGHSH and CDR2 is LQKENI. The CDR3 contains 17 residues. This receptor was obtained from a man aged 35 to 55 who had recovered from COVID-19. Source material: PBMCs or T cells enriched from blood (not recorded which). The chain carries TRBV18 and TRBJ2-3; 10 positions agree with TRBD2. CDR3 protein: CASSPLGRTSGQDTQYF. In DNA, the CDR3 is TGTGCCAGCTCACCACTCGGTAGGACTAGCGGCCAAGATACGCAGTATTTT.